The TCR beta chain described here comes from a study of control samples from healthy donors and cancer patients. Method: immunoSEQ multiplex PCR; TCRdb's copy keeps in-frame clones and lacks some. Of hundreds of thousands of clones in the sample, 90% were seen once. V was clipped by 2 bases and J by 10 bases; unmatched bases: 5. The CDR3 runs 14 residues. Germline CDR1 is SGHKS and CDR2 is YYEKEE (reference sequence). This TCR was recovered from a middle-aged man with head and neck cancer. Sequenced: PBMCs. The chain couples TRBV5-5 to TRBJ2-1; 11 positions match TRBD1. In nucleotides, the CDR3 is TGTGCCAGCAGCTTCCGGACAGGGGGCTTCGAGCAGTTCTTC. Translation gives CASSFRTGGFEQFF. The variable domain in full, with the rest retrieved from reference TRBV5-5 and TRBJ2-1, is DAGVTQSPTHLIKTRGQQVTLRCSPISGHKSVSWYQQVLGQGPQFIFQYYEKEERGRGNFPDRFSARQFPNYSSELNVNALLLGDSALYLCASSFRTGGFEQFFGPGTRLTVL.